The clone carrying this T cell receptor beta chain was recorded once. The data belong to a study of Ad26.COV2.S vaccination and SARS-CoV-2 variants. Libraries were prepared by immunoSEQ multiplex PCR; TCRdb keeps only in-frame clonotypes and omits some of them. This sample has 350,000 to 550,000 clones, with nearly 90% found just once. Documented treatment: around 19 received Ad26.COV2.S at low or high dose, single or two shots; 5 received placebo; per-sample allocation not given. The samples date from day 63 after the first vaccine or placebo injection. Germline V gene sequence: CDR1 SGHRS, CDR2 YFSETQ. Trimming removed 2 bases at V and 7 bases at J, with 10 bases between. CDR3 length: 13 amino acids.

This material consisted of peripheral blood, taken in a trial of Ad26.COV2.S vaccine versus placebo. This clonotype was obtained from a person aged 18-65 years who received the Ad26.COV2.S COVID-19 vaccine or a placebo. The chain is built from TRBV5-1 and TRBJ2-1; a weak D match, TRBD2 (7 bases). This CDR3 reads CASSFGGPNEQFF. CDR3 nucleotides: TGCGCCAGCAGCTTCGGGGGGCCAAATGAGCAGTTCTTC.